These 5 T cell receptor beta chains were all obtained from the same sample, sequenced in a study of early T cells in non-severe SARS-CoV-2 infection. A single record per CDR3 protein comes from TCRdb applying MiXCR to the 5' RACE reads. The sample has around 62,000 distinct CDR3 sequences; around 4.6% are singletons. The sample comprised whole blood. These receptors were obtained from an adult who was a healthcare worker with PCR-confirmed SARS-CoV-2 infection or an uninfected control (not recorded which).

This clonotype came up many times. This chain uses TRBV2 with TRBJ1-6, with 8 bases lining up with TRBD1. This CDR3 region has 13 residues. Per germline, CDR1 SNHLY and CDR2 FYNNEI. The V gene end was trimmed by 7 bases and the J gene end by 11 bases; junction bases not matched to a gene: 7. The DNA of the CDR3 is TGTGCCAGCACCCGACAGGGGAAGACACCCCTCCACTTT. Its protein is CASTRQGKTPLHF. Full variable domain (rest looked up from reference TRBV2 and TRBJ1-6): EPEVTQTPSHQVTQMGQEVILRCVPISNHLYFYWYRQILGQKVEFLVSFYNNEISEKSEIFDDQFSVERPDGSNFTLKIRSTKLEDSAMYFCASTRQGKTPLHFGNGTRLTVT.

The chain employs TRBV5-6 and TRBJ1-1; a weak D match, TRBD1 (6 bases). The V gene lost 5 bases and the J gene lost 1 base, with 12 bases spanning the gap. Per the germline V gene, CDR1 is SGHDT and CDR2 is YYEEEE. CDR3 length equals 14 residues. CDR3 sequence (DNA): TGTGCCAGCAGTTGGGTGGACAGGAACACTGAAGCTTTCTTT. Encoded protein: CASSWVDRNTEAFF.

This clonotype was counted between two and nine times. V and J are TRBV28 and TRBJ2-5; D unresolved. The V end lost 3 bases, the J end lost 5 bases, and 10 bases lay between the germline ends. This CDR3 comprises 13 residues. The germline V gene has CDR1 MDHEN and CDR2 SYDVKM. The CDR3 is CASSFPLGETQYF. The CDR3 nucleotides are TGTGCCAGCAGTTTTCCTCTAGGGGAGACCCAGTACTTC.

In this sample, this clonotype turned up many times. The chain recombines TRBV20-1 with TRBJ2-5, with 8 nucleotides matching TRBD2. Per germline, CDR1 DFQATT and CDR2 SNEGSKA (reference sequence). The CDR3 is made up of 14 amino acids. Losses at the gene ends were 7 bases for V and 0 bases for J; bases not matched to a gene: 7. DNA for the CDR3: TGCAGTGTTATACCGGGAGGGAACCAAGAGACCCAGTACTTC. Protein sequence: CSVIPGGNQETQYF.

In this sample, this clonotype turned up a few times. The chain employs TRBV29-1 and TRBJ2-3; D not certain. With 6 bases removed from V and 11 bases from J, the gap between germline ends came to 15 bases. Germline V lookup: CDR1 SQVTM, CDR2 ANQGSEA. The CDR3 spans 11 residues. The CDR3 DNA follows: TGCAGCGTGGCCGAAGGCTCGGGGCAGTATTTT. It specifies CSVAEGSGQYF.